One TCR beta chain is described in this entry. Its antigen remains unidentified. No base qualities exist here, and no much larger clone lies one base off it. All of the isolated RNA was reverse transcribed with the High Capacity cDNA Reverse Transcription Kit, so expressed TCRB transcripts were sequenced. Deep immunoSEQ sequencing was applied to naive, central memory and regulatory T cell samples, giving an average of roughly 3.6 million total reads per sample. After sorted cells were lysed in RLT buffer, RNA was extracted with DNase-treated RNeasy Micro or Mini kits, with the choice depending on cell number. Each cell subset was processed on its own to prevent cross-contamination, while patient and healthy donor samples were processed together. Using the immunoSEQ multiplex PCR, TCRB sequences were amplified from cDNA into 87-bp fragments spanning the CDR3 region. Amplicons were sequenced on the Illumina HiSeq platform. Per the original workflow: PCR bias was computationally corrected using synthetic template baselines, reads within Hamming distance 2 were collapsed, and singletons that could not be merged were discarded. By aligning reads against IMGT, V, D and J genes, CDR3 length, and insertions or deletions at six rearrangement sites were assigned. Within each subset, clonotype counts were normalized to sorted cell number, and only after that were true diversity and Gini coefficients computed with the tcR R package. Repertoire sharing was quantified using the overlap coefficient calculated on TCRB nucleotide sequences. The source is immuneACCESS, and TCRdb retained only in-frame sequences with V and J called. Part of the clones is not carried over; for the studies checked, unresolved V genes explain less than half of this, and the remainder is unexplained. The V and J calls and clone size come from that table; D and trimming were worked out from the DNA. Present in this sample are under 50,000 clones, around 70% of which were seen just once. Roughly 2.2% of the sample is in the top ten clones.

A single peripheral blood draw of roughly 0.11 L on average was collected from each donor into heparinised tubes. Naive, central memory, regulatory and stem cell-like memory CD4+ T cells were sorted on a BD FACSAria II using a panel including CD45RO, CCR7, CD25, CD127, CD95 and CD27. A purity above 95% was achieved for all sorted populations. PBMCs were isolated immediately by Lymphoprep density gradient centrifugation and stained directly without culture. To minimize batch effects, samples were stained and sorted in pairs, one healthy donor with one patient per experiment. V trim: 5 bases; J trim: 2 bases; unmatched bases: 14. Taken from cysteine to phenylalanine, the CDR3 has 17 residues. The only DNA kept is the CDR3, 51 bases in frame from the first base. CDR1 and CDR2 (SGHTA, FQGNSA) derive from the germline V gene. These data originate in a study of beta chain features in type 1 diabetes (dated by TCRdb to the late 2010s). About the investigation overall: Mean age, gender distribution, total cell number and subset yield did not differ between patients and healthy donors. A total of about 99,000,000 sorted cells were examined across all samples, and RNA yield correlated strongly with the number of cells per subset. The study compared TCRB repertoires of sorted circulating CD4+ T cell subsets between recently diagnosed type 1 diabetes patients and matched healthy donors. Naive and central memory subsets were obtained from all 30 or so donors, but regulatory and stem cell-like memory subsets were isolated from only 8 patients and roughly 8 healthy donors.

The paper as a whole reports these results and caveats: In all four CD4+ subsets, TCRB CDR3 length was moderately but significantly shorter in type 1 diabetes patients. Because cDNA rather than genomic DNA was sequenced, highly expressing activated cells could have been over-represented, although no difference in activation and CD3 levels was found between groups. At VDJ recombination sites, patients with type 1 diabetes made fewer insertions and deleted more nucleotides, a pattern implying thymic rearrangement abnormalities. Naive, central memory and regulatory TCRB repertoires appeared more similar among patients than among healthy donors. HLA sub-analyses involved small numbers of individuals, so any influence of HLA type on TCRB rearrangement remained unresolved. PCR might favor shorter templates, but patient and control samples were amplified and corrected together, so any skew would affect both groups equally.

The sequence is built from TRBV7-2 and TRBJ2-7; 8 nucleotides in the junction match TRBD2. Sequenced input: Tregs from blood. In the paper's terms, the cell subset or site label means: regulatory CD4+ T cells. The TCR originated in a woman aged 18 to 35 with type 1 diabetes. The DNA sequence reads TGTGCCAGCAGCCGATACGGTAGCGGGGAGGGGACCTACGAGCAGTACTTC. This encodes CASSRYGSGEGTYEQYF.